This TCR beta chain was identified during a study of beta chain features in type 1 diabetes. Study overall: Patients and healthy donors were similar in age, gender and cell yields.

As for this clone: The antigen is unknown.

Every bit of the isolated RNA underwent reverse transcription, so sequencing read expressed TCRB transcripts. Sequenced by immunoSEQ multiplex PCR; TCRdb stores in-frame clones only, minus some. Altogether 280,000 or so clones are present, 15% being singletons, with the ten largest covering less than 0.02%. Only one heparinised blood draw was taken per donor, and its volume averaged about 116 mL. Study findings and constraints: Shorter TCRB CDR3s, moderately but significantly so, were found in Type 1 diabetes patients in all four CD4+ subsets. No resolution was reached here on whether HLA type influences TCRB rearrangement.

This TCR derives from a man aged 18 to 29 with type 1 diabetes. Sequenced input: naive CD4+ T cells from blood.

The CDR3 protein is CASSEFIMAGGQPTQYF. The CDR3 nucleotides read TGTGCCAGCAGTGAGTTTATCATGGCGGGGGGCCAGCCGACGCAGTATTTT. The chain has TRBV2 and TRBJ2-3, with 8 bases lining up with TRBD2. Germline CDR1 is SNHLY and CDR2 is FYNNEI. The CDR3 is made up of 17 amino acids. Unmatched junction bases numbered 17, after V lost 3 bases and J lost 9 bases.